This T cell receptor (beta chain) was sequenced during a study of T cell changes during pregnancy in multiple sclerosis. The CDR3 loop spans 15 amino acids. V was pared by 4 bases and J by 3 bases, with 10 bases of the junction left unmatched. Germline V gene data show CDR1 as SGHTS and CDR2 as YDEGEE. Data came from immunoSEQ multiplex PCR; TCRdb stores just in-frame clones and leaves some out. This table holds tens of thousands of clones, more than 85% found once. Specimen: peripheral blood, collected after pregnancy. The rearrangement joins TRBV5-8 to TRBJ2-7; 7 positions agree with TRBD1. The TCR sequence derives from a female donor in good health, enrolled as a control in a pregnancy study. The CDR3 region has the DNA TGTGCCAGCAGCCCAACAGGGGTCGCAGACTACGAGCAGTACTTC. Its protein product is CASSPTGVADYEQYF.